The clone carrying this T cell receptor (beta chain) was detected only a few times. Its cognate antigen is unknown. The PCR made use of 60 Vbeta and 13 Jbeta primers. Some clones are missing from TCRdb's copy, which holds only in-frame ones; the method was immunoSEQ multiplex PCR. The repertoire holds roughly 190,000 clones, roughly 9.5% seen once, with approximately 1.4% in the top ten. CDR3 size: 16 residues. The germline gives CDR1 MGHRA, CDR2 YSYEKL. This sample is drawn from a study of cytomegalovirus exposure and HLA in healthy donors. The overall study: Unique TCRs numbering around 80 million, obtained from HLA-typed donors, made up an early data release.

Notes on the study in general: Later on, an analysis found that several of the most significant clusters appeared to be linked to common viral pathogens, which included parvovirus B19. What a later analysis reportedly showed was that an Asian-associated ancestry cluster had fewer N-insertions than the approximately 700-donor mean.

The sequence was collected from a woman aged 30 to 39 in good health and CMV-seropositive. This chain joins TRBV4-1 and TRBJ2-7; D perhaps matches TRBD2 (6 bases). The J call may be incorrect, as the DNA end agrees better with TRBJ2-5. Material: PBMCs. CDR3 loop: CASSQTSGGAQETQYF. DNA of the CDR3: TGCGCCAGCAGCCAAACATCAGGCGGGGCCCAAGAGACCCAGTACTTC.